The 24 T cell receptor beta chains in this list originate from one sample, sequenced in a study of shared clonotypes between healthy human individuals. Data came from immunoSEQ multiplex PCR; TCRdb stores just in-frame clones and leaves some out. The sample has 2 million to 2.5 million clones, 85% to 95% seen once. Sample: naive CD4+ T cells from PBMCs. Subset specified: CD45RA+ positively selected. The receptors derive from a man aged 18 to 30 in good health. Some clones in this sample may be carry-over from other donors' samples.

The V gene is TRBV20-1, the J gene TRBJ2-5; no firm D call. Trimming left V 6 bases short and J 4 bases short, with 9 bases between. CDR1 and CDR2 from the germline V gene are DFQATT and SNEGSKA (reference sequence). The CDR3 is 11 residues long. This CDR3 is CSAPYGETQYF. The CDR3 DNA reads TGCAGTGCCCCCTACGGAGAGACCCAGTACTTC.

This clone was seen just once. J is TRBJ1-6 and V is TRBV2, with D possibly being TRBD1 (5 bases). This CDR3 contains 14 residues. Looked up from germline, CDR1 is SNHLY and CDR2 is FYNNEI. The ends were cut back, 4 bases at V and 11 bases at J, with 15 bases in the middle. CDR3 amino acids: CASSVATGQTPLHF. In DNA, the CDR3 is TGTGCCAGCAGTGTGGCAACAGGTCAGACACCCCTCCACTTT.

The chain combines TRBV2 with TRBJ2-7; TRBD2 agrees at 10 bases. The trim removed 4 bases at V and 0 bases at J, leaving 12 bases unmatched. CDR1 and CDR2 (germline): SNHLY, FYNNEI. This CDR3 comprises 18 residues. CDR3 sequence (DNA): TGTGCCAGCAGTGCGGGTCTAGCGGGAGTTTCGAGCTCCTACGAGCAGTACTTC. This codes for CASSAGLAGVSSSYEQYF.

V usage is TRBV6-6 and J usage is TRBJ1-5, with a possible D match to TRBD1 (5 bases). Looked up from germline, CDR1 is MNHNY and CDR2 is SVGAGI (reference sequence). CDR3 length: 16 amino acids. V dropped 10 bases and J dropped 7 bases, with 26 bases sitting between them. The CDR3 coding sequence is TGTGCCACCGACGGGACGTCACCAACTATCGGGCAGCCCCAGCATTTT. Translated, it gives CATDGTSPTIGQPQHF.

This rearrangement joins TRBV9 to TRBJ2-1; 7 bases align to TRBD1. With 0 bases clipped from V and 8 bases from J, the junction kept 8 bases outside the gene matches. CDR3 length: 15 amino acids. Germline CDR1 reads SGDLS; CDR2 reads YYNGEE. The CDR3 nucleotides read TGTGCCAGCAGCGTAGCCCCTACAACAGGGGATGAGCAGTTCTTC. Translating gives CASSVAPTTGDEQFF.

This clone was detected once. V gene TRBV2 combines with J gene TRBJ2-1, with TRBD2 matching over 12 bases. Germline V gene sequence: CDR1 SNHLY, CDR2 FYNNEI. V shed 7 bases, J shed 7 bases, and the junction held 5 bases outside the gene matches. The CDR3 runs to 14 residues. CDR3 protein: CASTLAGGGNEQFF. In DNA, the CDR3 is TGTGCCAGCACCCTAGCGGGAGGGGGGAATGAGCAGTTCTTC. The whole variable domain, filled in from reference TRBV2 and TRBJ2-1, reads EPEVTQTPSHQVTQMGQEVILRCVPISNHLYFYWYRQILGQKVEFLVSFYNNEISEKSEIFDDQFSVERPDGSNFTLKIRSTKLEDSAMYFCASTLAGGGNEQFFGPGTRLTVL.

J is TRBJ2-2 and V is TRBV27; a weak D match, TRBD2 (6 bases). Trimming took 5 bases from V and 0 from J, leaving 16 bases between them. Germline lookup yields CDR1 MNHEY and CDR2 SMNVEV (reference sequence). This CDR3 has 17 residues. The CDR3 is CASSPRDLRANTGELFF. The DNA for the CDR3 is TGTGCCAGCAGTCCCCGGGACTTAAGAGCGAACACCGGGGAGCTGTTTTTT.

The CDR3 region is CSASGQVQEKLFF. The DNA of the CDR3 is TGCAGCGCGTCCGGACAGGTCCAGGAAAAACTGTTTTTT. The rearrangement joins TRBV29-1 to TRBJ1-4; 7 bases are shared with TRBD1. The germline V gene has CDR1 SQVTM and CDR2 ANQGSEA. The CDR3 has 13 amino acids. With 7 bases clipped from V and 8 bases from J, the junction kept 10 bases outside the gene matches.

The chain uses TRBV6-6 and TRBJ1-1; TRBD1 might be the D (5 bases). Looked up from germline, CDR1 is MNHNY and CDR2 is SVGAGI (reference sequence). The CDR3 totals 14 residues. Between the trimmed V and J ends, which lost 8 bases and 1 base, there was a span of 14 bases. CDR3 sequence (DNA): TGTGCCAGCCTGGGGCGGGGTTCGAACACTGAAGCTTTCTTT. Its protein is CASLGRGSNTEAFF.

About this clone itself: Other DNA variants within this sample encode the same CDR3. The chain recombines TRBV11-2 with TRBJ2-2, with D maybe TRBD1 (5 bases). Trimming removed 0 bases from V and 6 bases from J, with 5 bases in between. This CDR3 comprises 13 residues. CDR1 SGHAT and CDR2 FQNNGV come from the germline V gene. CDR3 protein: CASSLDRAGELFF. CDR3 in DNA: TGTGCCAGCAGCTTAGACAGGGCCGGGGAGCTGTTTTTT.

The chain recombines TRBV27 with TRBJ2-7, with TRBD1 matching over 9 bases. The V gene end was trimmed by 6 bases and the J gene end by 3 bases; junction bases not matched to a gene: 6. The CDR3 contains 14 residues. Germline CDR1 MNHEY, CDR2 SMNVEV (reference sequence). The CDR3 nucleotides are TGTGCCAGCAGAACCGGGACAGGGAGCTACGAGCAGTACTTC. Its protein product is CASRTGTGSYEQYF.

V usage is TRBV29-1 and J usage is TRBJ2-7; 10 positions agree with TRBD2. With 4 bases clipped from V and 4 bases from J, the junction kept 7 bases outside the gene matches. The CDR3 is 14 amino acids. CDR1 is SQVTM, CDR2 ANQGSEA, per germline. Here the CDR3 DNA reads TGCAGCGTTGGAACTCTAGCGGGAGAGTACGAGCAGTACTTC. The encoded protein is CSVGTLAGEYEQYF.

This clone was detected once. The CDR3 reads CASSSSRQVYYSNQPQHF. The DNA of the CDR3 is TGTGCCAGCAGTTCCTCCAGACAGGTATATTATAGCAATCAGCCCCAGCATTTT. The chain couples TRBV28 to TRBJ1-5; a weak D match, TRBD1 (6 bases). Trimming took off 4 bases at V and 0 bases at J, with 19 bases between the two ends. Per the germline V gene, CDR1 is MDHEN and CDR2 is SYDVKM. The CDR3 loop spans 18 amino acids. The whole variable domain, remainder taken from reference TRBV28 and TRBJ1-5, is DVKVTQSSRYLVKRTGEKVFLECVQDMDHENMFWYRQDPGLGLRLIYFSYDVKMKEKGDIPEGYSVSREKKERFSLILESASTNQTSMYLCASSSSRQVYYSNQPQHFGDGTRLSIL.

V is TRBV6-1 and J is TRBJ2-7; D unclear. V lost 1 base to trimming and J lost 2 bases, with 12 bases between them. CDR1 is MNHNS and CDR2 is SASEGT in the germline V gene. This CDR3 region has 15 residues. CDR3 in amino acids: CASSEDRPRTYEQYF. The CDR3 DNA follows: TGTGCCAGCAGTGAAGACAGACCAAGGACCTACGAGCAGTACTTC.

This clone was seen a single time. The chain couples TRBV4-3 to TRBJ1-5, with D possibly TRBD1 on 6 matching bases. V was clipped by 1 base and J by 1 base, with 14 bases between them. The CDR3 sequence is 17 residues long. Germline V lookup: CDR1 LGHNA, CDR2 YSLEER. Here the CDR3 reads CASSQATGTPSNQPQHF. The CDR3 DNA sequence: TGCGCCAGCAGCCAAGCTACCGGGACACCAAGCAATCAGCCCCAGCATTTT.

This chain links TRBV18 with TRBJ2-2; perhaps TRBD2 as D (6 bases). The germline gives CDR1 KGHSH, CDR2 LQKENI. V lost 3 bases and J 5 bases, leaving 13 bases between the germline ends. The length of the CDR3 is 15 residues. The CDR3 reads CASSPREKRTGELFF. The CDR3 DNA sequence: TGTGCCAGCTCACCCCGGGAGAAGAGGACCGGGGAGCTGTTTTTT.

This chain uses TRBV5-8 with TRBJ2-2; 10 bases map to TRBD1. The CDR3 loop spans 16 amino acids. In germline, CDR1 is SGHTS, CDR2 YDEGEE. The J segment lost 5 bases and the V segment lost 5 bases, leaving 9 bases of the junction unmatched. The CDR3 DNA reads as TGTGCCAGCAGAACCGGGACAGGGGACATAACCGGGGAGCTGTTTTTT. Protein sequence: CASRTGTGDITGELFF.

This clone has a single count. V and J are TRBV27 and TRBJ2-7; D is possibly TRBD2 (5 bases). The CDR3 is 14 residues long. Germline lookup yields CDR1 MNHEY and CDR2 SMNVEV (reference sequence). Trimming pared 7 bases from V and 2 bases from J, leaving 15 bases between. The CDR3 spells CASTPRTGTYEQYF. The CDR3 DNA sequence: TGTGCCAGCACCCCTCGGACGGGAACCTACGAGCAGTACTTC.

V usage is TRBV6-1 and J usage is TRBJ2-7; tentative D call: TRBD1 (7 bases). Trimming took off 4 bases at V and 9 bases at J, with 13 bases between the two ends. Germline V gives CDR1 MNHNS, CDR2 SASEGT. The CDR3 contains 12 residues. CDR3 loop: CASSGPGGRQYF. CDR3 bases: TGTGCCAGCAGTGGACCAGGGGGGAGGCAGTACTTC.

This rearrangement joins TRBV11-2 to TRBJ2-5; 15 bases agree with TRBD2. Trimming took 6 bases from V and 5 from J; bases not matched to a gene: 7. The CDR3 spans 16 residues. Germline values: CDR1 SGHAT, CDR2 FQNNGV. The CDR3 DNA sequence: TGTGCCAGCAGAACCACTGGGACTAGCGGGAGGGAGACCCAGTACTTC. It specifies CASRTTGTSGRETQYF.

This rearrangement joins TRBV28 to TRBJ2-7; D call uncertain. The CDR3 covers 13 residues. The V end was cut by 5 bases, the J end by 7 bases, with 15 bases between. The germline V gene has CDR1 MDHEN and CDR2 SYDVKM. Here the CDR3 reads CASSQSWAVEQYF. CDR3 coding DNA: TGTGCCAGCAGTCAGTCGTGGGCGGTGGAGCAGTACTTC. Full variable domain (remainder filled in from reference TRBV28 and TRBJ2-7): DVKVTQSSRYLVKRTGEKVFLECVQDMDHENMFWYRQDPGLGLRLIYFSYDVKMKEKGDIPEGYSVSREKKERFSLILESASTNQTSMYLCASSQSWAVEQYFGPGTRLTVT.

The gene calls are TRBV6-6 and TRBJ2-5; 7 bases match TRBD1. The germline CDR1 and CDR2 sequences are MNHNY and SVGAGI (reference sequence). The V segment lost 7 bases and the J segment 2 bases; nucleotides outside the gene matches: 7. The CDR3 sequence is 14 residues long. CDR3 loop: CASNHPGQQETQYF. In DNA form, the CDR3 reads TGTGCCAGCAACCATCCGGGACAGCAAGAGACCCAGTACTTC.

The chain combines TRBV7-8 with TRBJ1-3, with D unclear. CDR3 size: 16 residues. The V gene lost 1 base and the J gene lost 0 bases, with 10 bases spanning the gap. Germline V gene data show CDR1 as SGHVS and CDR2 as FQNEAQ. DNA of the CDR3: TGTGCCAGCAGCTTAGAACAGAGAGTCTCTGGAAACACCATATATTTT. It encodes CASSLEQRVSGNTIYF.

The V call is TRBV29-1, the J call TRBJ2-3; D not certain. Germline V CDR1 and CDR2: SQVTM, ANQGSEA. The length of the CDR3 is 13 residues. V lost 2 bases and J 1 base, leaving 7 bases between the germline ends. The CDR3, as DNA: TGCAGCGTTGAATCGGCAGGCACAGATACGCAGTATTTT. It encodes CSVESAGTDTQYF.